Here is one TCR beta chain with its context. Its target antigen remains unknown. No much larger clone is present one base from it, and per-base qualities are unavailable. This entry belongs to a study of T-cell memory formation after mild COVID-19 (dated by TCRdb to about 2021). General notes on the study: Most TCR sequence clusters were specific to one of the two donors. Two young, previously healthy adult volunteers, one female and one male, were included in the cohort. T-cell clones expanding and contracting after mild COVID-19 in a couple of donors were tracked by longitudinal TCRalpha and TCRbeta repertoire sequencing.

Here is what the overall study found, with its caveats: The detection of some responding clones in pre-infection memory suggests that pre-existing cross-reactive memory T cells joined the SARS-CoV-2 response. SARS-CoV-2 specificity was not confirmed for the second-wave clones peaking on day 37. The study covered only a couple of mild cases, and larger cohorts including severe cases with pre-infection samples were considered necessary. Balanced CD4/CD8 phenotypes were observed for clones contracting from day 15 to 85, whereas a bias towards CD4+ was observed for a second wave of clones expanding from day 15 to 37. Contracting CD4+ clones were located mainly in the CM and EM memory subsets, whereas CD8+ clones were found to be enriched in EMRA.

Instrument used: Illumina NovaSeq 6000. TCRalpha and TCRbeta cDNA libraries were built by 5'RACE with constant-segment primers, adding sample barcodes and unique molecular identifiers. Trizol reagent was used to extract RNA from every sample. Amplification of the libraries took two PCR steps, and the second step added a second sample barcode plus Illumina TruSeq adapters. Sequencing of libraries was performed on an Illumina NovaSeq with 2 x 150 bp paired-end reads. Per the authors' processing: Reads were demultiplexed and collapsed into UMI-guided consensus sequences with migec v1.2.7. Using mixcr v2.1.11, UMI consensuses were aligned to TRA and TRB V and J templates and then assembled into clonotypes. Expanded or contracted clonotypes were those called significant by both edgeR and NoisET, with noise models trained on biological replicates. For edgeR calls, the thresholds were a false discovery rate-adjusted p below 0.01 and a log2 fold-change of 1. As an exploratory analysis of dynamics, PCA with hierarchical clustering was applied to max-normalized trajectories of the 1000 most abundant clonotypes. Separately sequenced CD4+ and CD8+ repertoires were used to assign a CD4 or CD8 phenotype to each responding clone. TCRdb reprocessing: public reads trimmed at Q25 with fastp, clones called with MiXCR, in-frame beta chains kept. Here each entry gathers all rows of one CDR3 protein and keeps the most common genes and DNA. The V and J calls and clone size come from TCRdb's table, not from the authors' own analysis. This sample has some 300,000 distinct CDR3 sequences in its table, and just under 20% of those were observed once. Of the sample, roughly 21% is held by the ten largest clones.

Taken from the germline V gene (reference sequence), the CDR1 and CDR2 loops are DFQATT and SNEGSKA. The CDR3 covers 14 residues, taking in both the cysteine and the phenylalanine. The entry retains the CDR3 DNA only, 42 bases that are in frame from base 1. The V end loses 5 bases and the J end loses 5 bases, and a stretch of 13 bases separates them. Ficoll-Paque density gradient centrifugation was the method used to isolate PBMCs. The sequencing input was PBMCs or a T cell subset sorted from them (not recorded which). This sequence uses TRBV20-1 and TRBJ1-6, and TRBD1 may be the D gene, going by 6 matching bases. The TCR originated in a man aged 18 to 29 who had mild COVID-19 (a few samples of this study predate the infection). The sample titles of this study are shuffled in the database, so cell type and time point are left out; the donor was told from shared clones. The CDR3 reads as follows: CSARPTGHNSPLHF. Read as DNA, the sequence is TGCAGTGCTCGCCCGACAGGTCATAATTCACCCCTCCACTTT.